The present T cell receptor beta chain was sequenced within a study of beta chain features in type 1 diabetes. Whole-study findings and limits: Type 1 diabetes patients showed a moderate but significant shortening of TCRB CDR3s in all four CD4+ subsets.

Expressed TCRB transcripts were sequenced because the entire RNA isolate underwent reverse transcription. Sequencing used immunoSEQ multiplex PCR; TCRdb keeps in-frame clones, though not all of them. Of about 900,000 clones listed, roughly 16% are singletons. In total, each donor contributed a single heparinised blood draw that averaged about 120 mL. Comments on this clone: What it binds is unknown.

The CDR3 consists of 15 residues. Trimming took off 3 bases at V and 5 bases at J, with 13 bases between the two ends. CDR1 is LNHDA, CDR2 SQIVND, per germline (reference sequence). The receptor was derived from a young woman in good health. V gene TRBV19 combines with J gene TRBJ2-2; tentatively, D is TRBD2 (6 bases). The sequenced sample was naive CD4+ T cells from blood. The chain's CDR3 is CASSIRLVITGELFF. Written as DNA, the CDR3 is TGTGCCAGTAGTATTCGACTAGTCATTACCGGGGAGCTGTTTTTT.